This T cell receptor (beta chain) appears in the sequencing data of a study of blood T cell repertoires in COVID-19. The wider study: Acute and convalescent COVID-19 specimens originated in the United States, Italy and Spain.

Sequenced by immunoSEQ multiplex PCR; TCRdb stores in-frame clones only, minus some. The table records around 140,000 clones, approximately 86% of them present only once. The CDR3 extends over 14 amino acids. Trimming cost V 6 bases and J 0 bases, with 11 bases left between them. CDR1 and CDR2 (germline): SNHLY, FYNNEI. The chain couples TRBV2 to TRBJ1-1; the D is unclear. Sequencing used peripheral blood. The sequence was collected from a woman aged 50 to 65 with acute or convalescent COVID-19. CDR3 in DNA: TGTGCCAGCAGCGCAACTCACCTGAACACTGAAGCTTTCTTT. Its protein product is CASSATHLNTEAFF.